This paragraph covers one TCR beta chain sequence. Its antigen remains unidentified. This entry belongs to a study of Ad26.COV2.S vaccination and SARS-CoV-2 variants. Study details: It was the COV1001 Ad26.COV2.S trial arm that included the donor. Once or twice, 56 days apart, Ad26.COV2.S was delivered intramuscularly. Study-level points and caveats: Vaccine recipients posted higher spike-specific TCR breadth than their placebo counterparts. Responses of spike-specific T cells (both CD8+ and CD4+) reportedly showed substantial breadth after vaccination.

The CDR3 extends over 14 amino acids. The V and J ends lost 5 bases and 0 bases, in that order; junction bases with no gene match: 4. Germline-derived CDR1 and CDR2 are SGHAT and FQNNGV. The method was immunoSEQ multiplex PCR; TCRdb's version includes in-frame clones alone and lacks a portion of them. Here the sample spans roughly 500,000 clones, 89% being singletons. Treatment indicated: 15 to 20 received Ad26.COV2.S at low or high dose, single or two shots; roughly 5 received placebo; per-sample allocation not given. Repertoires come from day 63 after the first vaccine or placebo injection. Here the sequenced sample was peripheral blood, taken in a trial of Ad26.COV2.S vaccine versus placebo. V is TRBV11-2 and J is TRBJ2-7, with 7 nucleotides matching TRBD1. This TCR derives from a person between 18 and 65 years old who received the Ad26.COV2.S COVID-19 vaccine or a placebo. The CDR3 sequence is CASSQTGNSYEQYF. CDR3 DNA: TGTGCCAGCAGCCAGACAGGGAACTCCTACGAGCAGTACTTC.